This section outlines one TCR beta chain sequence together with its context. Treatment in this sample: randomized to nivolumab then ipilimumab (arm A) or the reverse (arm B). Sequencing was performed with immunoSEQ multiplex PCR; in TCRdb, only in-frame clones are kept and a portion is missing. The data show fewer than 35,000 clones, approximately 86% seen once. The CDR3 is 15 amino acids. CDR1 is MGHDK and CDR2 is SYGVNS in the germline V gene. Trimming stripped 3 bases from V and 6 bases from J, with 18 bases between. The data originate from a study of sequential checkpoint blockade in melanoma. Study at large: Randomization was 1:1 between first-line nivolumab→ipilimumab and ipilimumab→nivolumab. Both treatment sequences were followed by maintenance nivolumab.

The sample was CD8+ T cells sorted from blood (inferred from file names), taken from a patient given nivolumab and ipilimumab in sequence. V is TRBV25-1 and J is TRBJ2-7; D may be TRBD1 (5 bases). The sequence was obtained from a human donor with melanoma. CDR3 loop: CASSEYADRMGEQYF. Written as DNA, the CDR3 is TGTGCCAGCAGTGAGTATGCAGACAGAATGGGCGAGCAGTACTTC.